These 8 T cell receptor beta chains share one sample of origin, sequenced in a study of CD8+ T cells in alopecia areata. It was cDNA, reverse transcribed from extracted RNA, that served as the sequencing template. Sequencing was performed with immunoSEQ multiplex PCR; in TCRdb, only in-frame clones are kept and a portion is missing. The table records about 130,000 clones, roughly 61% of them present only once. The sample here was CD4+ T cells sorted from blood, taken at week 0. These TCRs come from a human donor with alopecia areata.

The V and J genes are TRBV30 and TRBJ1-1; 7 nucleotides match TRBD1. Germline trimming cut 1 base from V and 7 bases from J; bases unmatched to any gene: 6. This CDR3 contains 13 residues. Germline CDR1 reads GTSNPN; CDR2 reads SVGIG (reference sequence). CDR3 loop: CAWSGVGGFEAFF. CDR3 bases: TGTGCCTGGAGTGGGGTAGGGGGCTTTGAAGCTTTCTTT.

There are a few counts of this clone. This chain connects TRBV7-6 to TRBJ1-3; D may be TRBD1 (6 bases). This CDR3 region has 16 residues. Germline V gene lookup returns CDR1 SGHVS and CDR2 FNYEAQ. Trimming cost V 1 base and J 4 bases, with 14 bases left between them. The CDR3 DNA reads as TGTGCCAGCAGCTTAGGGGGGACAACAAAAGGAAACACCATATATTTT. This sequence encodes CASSLGGTTKGNTIYF.

The rearrangement joins TRBV6-5 to TRBJ2-3, with D perhaps TRBD1 (6 bases). Trimming cost V 6 bases and J 5 bases, with 9 bases left between them. The germline CDR1 and CDR2 sequences are MNHEY and SVGAGI. CDR3 length: 12 amino acids. The CDR3 nucleotides are TGTGCCAGCAGCGCACAGGGAGATACGCAGTATTTT. Protein sequence: CASSAQGDTQYF.

This clone showed up just a few times. The V gene is TRBV29-1, the J gene TRBJ1-1; tentative D call: TRBD1 (6 bases). V lost 5 bases and J lost 0, with 10 bases in between. The CDR3 runs 13 residues. CDR1 is SQVTM, CDR2 ANQGSEA, per germline. The chain's CDR3 is CSVRGSMNTEAFF. The CDR3 nucleotides read TGCAGCGTTAGGGGGTCCATGAACACTGAAGCTTTCTTT.

This clone was observed a handful of times. The rearrangement joins TRBV2 to TRBJ1-5; D perhaps matches TRBD1 (5 bases). CDR1 and CDR2 (germline): SNHLY, FYNNEI. CDR3 length equals 14 residues. The ends were cut back, 3 bases at V and 11 bases at J, with 17 bases in the middle. CDR3 amino acids: CASSEDEPRASQHF. CDR3 nucleotide sequence: TGTGCCAGCAGTGAGGACGAGCCCAGGGCGTCCCAGCATTTT.

The V call is TRBV7-9, the J call TRBJ2-5, with D perhaps TRBD1 (7 bases). CDR1 and CDR2 from the germline V gene are SEHNR and FQNEAQ (reference sequence). This CDR3 has 18 residues. V gave up 1 base and J gave up 4 bases, with 22 bases separating them. CDR3 sequence (DNA): TGTGCCAGCAGCTTAGTCAGCGGCGGGATCAGGGGGAGAGAGACCCAGTACTTC. Its protein product is CASSLVSGGIRGRETQYF.

The chain has TRBV29-1 and TRBJ1-4, with D hard to call. Germline loops: CDR1 SQVTM, CDR2 ANQGSEA. V was shortened by 4 bases and J by 7 bases, with 13 bases between the two germline ends. The CDR3 totals 13 residues. CDR3: CSVAETGGEKLFF. CDR3 coding DNA: TGCAGCGTTGCGGAGACTGGAGGTGAAAAACTGTTTTTT.

The chain links TRBV9 to TRBJ2-7; no reliable D call. This CDR3 comprises 14 residues. Per germline, CDR1 SGDLS and CDR2 YYNGEE. V was trimmed by 0 bases and J by 2 bases, leaving 9 bases between them. CDR3 coding DNA: TGTGCCAGCAGCGTAGGACCAAGTGCCTACGAGCAGTACTTC. Amino acids: CASSVGPSAYEQYF.